A selection of T cell receptor beta chains follows, all from one sample in a study of T cells after yellow fever vaccination. A single record per CDR3 protein comes from TCRdb applying MiXCR to the 5' RACE reads. Among 300,000 to 350,000 distinct CDR3 sequences listed, about 8.3% were seen once. The sequenced sample was PBMCs, obtained roughly seven weeks after the first yellow fever vaccination. All receptors come from a man younger than 35 who received the YFV17D yellow fever vaccine. Each CDR3 is given with its conserved first and last residue. The order of the fields is clone size, D gene, V gene, J gene, CDR3 protein, CDR3 DNA. A D gene is named only where the DNA matches it firmly. Clone size appears in some rows only: once, few, many, or a class for an expanded clone.

NA,TRBD1,TRBV29-1,TRBJ1-2,CSVEDSGQGYYGYTF,TGCAGCGTTGAAGATAGTGGACAGGGCTACTATGGCTACACCTTC
NA,NA,TRBV6-5,TRBJ2-1,CASSFAGGPGDEQFF,TGTGCCAGCAGTTTCGCCGGGGGGCCAGGGGATGAGCAGTTCTTC
NA,TRBD1,TRBV7-8,TRBJ2-3,CASSLQVGGLGTDTQYF,TGTGCCAGCAGCTTACAGGTAGGGGGCCTGGGCACAGATACGCAGTATTTT
few,TRBD2,TRBV5-1,TRBJ2-1,CASSFLAGGQDEQFF,TGCGCCAGCAGCTTCCTAGCGGGGGGACAAGATGAGCAGTTCTTC
NA,TRBD1,TRBV7-9,TRBJ1-6,CASSGPLQGSNNSPLHF,TGTGCCAGCAGCGGGCCGTTACAGGGGTCCAATAATTCACCCCTCCACTTT
NA,NA,TRBV5-5,TRBJ2-2,CASSLGLRNTGELFF,TGTGCCAGCAGCTTGGGGCTACGGAACACCGGGGAGCTGTTTTTT
NA,NA,TRBV15,TRBJ2-3,CATGRTDTQYF,TGTGCCACCGGGCGCACAGATACGCAGTATTTT
few,TRBD1,TRBV5-1,TRBJ1-1,CASSSLTGTLEAFF,TGCGCCAGCAGCTCTCTGACAGGGACCCTAGAAGCTTTCTTT
many,NA,TRBV5-6,TRBJ1-2,CASSLEGVRGYTF,TGTGCCAGCAGCTTGGAAGGGGTGCGCGGCTACACCTTC
many,NA,TRBV12-3/TRBV12-4,TRBJ2-6,CASSFDTSGANVLTF,TGTGCCAGCAGCTTTGACACCTCTGGGGCCAACGTCCTGACTTTC
NA,NA,TRBV12-3/TRBV12-4,TRBJ1-1,CASSPGSTEAFF,TGTGCCAGCAGCCCGGGGTCCACTGAAGCTTTCTTT
few,NA,TRBV4-3,TRBJ1-3,CASSQDGGTGNTIYF,TGCGCCAGCAGCCAAGATGGGGGGACTGGAAACACCATATATTTT
NA,TRBD1,TRBV7-9,TRBJ1-1,CASSLGQHPNTEAFF,TGTGCCAGCAGCTTGGGACAGCACCCTAACACTGAAGCTTTCTTT
few,NA,TRBV20-1,TRBJ2-1,CSAPGYNEQFF,TGCAGTGCCCCCGGGTACAATGAGCAGTTCTTC
NA,NA,TRBV13,TRBJ2-3,CASSSRDSNDRDTQYF,TGTGCCAGCAGCTCTCGGGACTCCAACGACCGAGATACGCAGTATTTT
NA,TRBD1,TRBV11-1,TRBJ1-2,CASSSQPGQGFSDGYGYTF,TGTGCCAGCAGCTCACAACCGGGACAGGGGTTTTCAGACGGGTATGGCTACACCTTC
few,TRBD2,TRBV28,TRBJ2-1,CASSSLAGGPYEQFF,TGTGCCAGCAGTTCGCTAGCGGGGGGGCCCTATGAGCAGTTCTTC
NA,NA,TRBV12-3/TRBV12-4,TRBJ2-3,CASSLGQGRFTQYF,TGTGCCAGCAGTTTAGGTCAAGGGCGATTTACGCAGTATTTT
many,TRBD1,TRBV12-3/TRBV12-4,TRBJ1-6,CASSFATGSYNSPLHF,TGTGCCAGCAGCTTCGCGACAGGGTCCTATAATTCACCCCTCCACTTT
many,NA,TRBV4-1,TRBJ1-5,CASSSRIQYSQPQHF,TGCGCCAGCAGCTCGCGGATCCAATACAGTCAGCCCCAGCATTTT
NA,NA,TRBV6-2/TRBV6-3,TRBJ2-5,CASAPRDRVLIAGSQETQYF,TGTGCCAGCGCCCCACGAGACAGGGTGCTGATAGCGGGGTCCCAAGAGACCCAGTACTTC
NA,TRBD1,TRBV7-9,TRBJ2-1,CASSTPTGTGAEDEQFF,TGTGCCAGCAGCACACCTACCGGGACAGGGGCGGAGGATGAGCAGTTCTTC
few,NA,TRBV28,TRBJ2-2,CASSLDGGLTLDDTGELFF,TGTGCCAGCAGTTTAGACGGGGGCCTTACCCTCGATGACACCGGGGAGCTGTTTTTT
NA,NA,TRBV18,TRBJ2-7,CASSPFDKTYEQYF,TGTGCCAGCTCACCATTCGACAAAACCTACGAGCAGTACTTC
many,TRBD1,TRBV4-1,TRBJ2-7,CASSQRGTETGEQYF,TGCGCCAGCAGCCAGCGTGGGACAGAGACAGGCGAGCAGTACTTC
NA,TRBD2,TRBV7-3,TRBJ2-1,CASSFTSDPYNEQFF,TGTGCCAGCAGCTTCACTAGCGACCCCTACAATGAGCAGTTCTTC
NA,NA,TRBV12-3/TRBV12-4,TRBJ2-7,CASSAEHGSSYEQYF,TGTGCCAGCAGCGCCGAACACGGCAGCTCCTACGAGCAGTACTTC
NA,NA,TRBV4-1,TRBJ1-1,CARSQVGLGGPNTEAFF,TGCGCCCGCAGCCAAGTGGGCCTGGGGGGCCCTAACACTGAAGCTTTCTTT
NA,NA,TRBV5-7,TRBJ2-7,CASSLIAQGELYEQYF,TGTGCCAGCAGCTTGATAGCACAGGGTGAATTGTACGAGCAGTACTTC
NA,NA,TRBV5-1,TRBJ2-2,CASSLGTTGDTGELFF,TGCGCCAGCAGCTTGGGGACTACGGGGGACACCGGGGAGCTGTTTTTT
NA,NA,TRBV12-3/TRBV12-4,TRBJ1-2,CASTETPWDGYTF,TGTGCCAGCACAGAAACCCCCTGGGATGGCTACACCTTC
NA,NA,TRBV24-1,TRBJ2-1,CATSDPDYYNEQFF,TGTGCCACCAGTGACCCGGACTATTACAATGAGCAGTTCTTC
few,NA,TRBV10-1,TRBJ2-1,CASQPSSSYNEQFF,TGCGCCAGCCAACCTTCGAGCTCCTACAATGAGCAGTTCTTC
NA,NA,TRBV20-1,TRBJ1-1,CSALRNTEAFF,TGCAGTGCCCTTAGGAACACTGAAGCTTTCTTT
few,NA,TRBV7-2,TRBJ2-7,CASSLGSVNYEQYF,TGTGCCAGCAGCTTAGGCAGTGTTAACTACGAGCAGTACTTC
few,NA,TRBV5-1,TRBJ2-1,CASSLELLGNYNEQFF,TGCGCCAGCAGCTTGGAACTCCTGGGAAACTACAATGAGCAGTTCTTC
NA,NA,TRBV20-1,TRBJ2-5,CSAHDYAQETQYF,TGCAGTGCCCATGACTATGCTCAAGAGACCCAGTACTTC
NA,NA,TRBV29-1,TRBJ1-3,CSVAVSPSGNTIYF,TGCAGCGTTGCGGTATCCCCTTCTGGAAACACCATATATTTT
few,NA,TRBV27,TRBJ2-5,CASSETGFQETQYF,TGTGCCAGCAGTGAGACCGGATTCCAAGAGACCCAGTACTTC
few,NA,TRBV7-2,TRBJ1-2,CASSQQQGGGYTF,TGTGCCAGCAGCCAACAACAGGGTGGTGGCTACACCTTC
few,NA,TRBV4-1,TRBJ1-5,CASSQNQGSNQPQHF,TGCGCCAGCAGCCAAAACCAGGGGAGCAATCAGCCCCAGCATTTT
NA,NA,TRBV12-3/TRBV12-4,TRBJ1-5,CASSIGTQKSNQPQHF,TGTGCCAGCAGTATAGGGACACAGAAAAGCAATCAGCCCCAGCATTTT
NA,NA,TRBV19,TRBJ2-2,CASSPMTGSGELFF,TGTGCCAGTAGTCCGATGACAGGTTCCGGGGAGCTGTTTTTT
NA,TRBD1,TRBV20-1,TRBJ1-4,CSASLPGQGPIEKLFF,TGCAGTGCTTCTCTTCCGGGACAGGGGCCGATTGAAAAACTGTTTTTT
few,NA,TRBV5-1,TRBJ2-5,CASRNTPRETQYF,TGCGCCAGCAGAAATACACCGAGGGAGACCCAGTACTTC
few,NA,TRBV7-2,TRBJ1-5,CASRGGGPGQPQHF,TGTGCCAGCAGAGGGGGGGGGCCTGGTCAGCCCCAGCATTTT
few,NA,TRBV5-5,TRBJ2-6,CASSLDTGSGANVLTF,TGTGCCAGCAGCTTGGATACAGGGTCGGGGGCCAACGTCCTGACTTTC
few,NA,TRBV13,TRBJ2-7,CASSLLRAGYEQYF,TGTGCCAGCAGCCTCCTCCGGGCCGGATACGAGCAGTACTTC
NA,NA,TRBV9,TRBJ1-6,CASSGSGTEVSPLHF,TGTGCCAGCAGCGGATCCGGGACGGAGGTATCCCCCCTCCACTTT
few,NA,TRBV10-3,TRBJ2-3,CAISDRGTDTQYF,TGTGCCATCAGTGATAGGGGGACAGATACGCAGTATTTT
NA,NA,TRBV12-3/TRBV12-4,TRBJ2-2,CASSLLFPGELFF,TGTGCCAGCAGTTTGTTGTTTCCCGGGGAGCTGTTTTTT